This T cell receptor (beta chain) was documented in a study of T cells in tumors after PD-1 blockade. Profiling relied on immunoSEQ multiplex PCR, and the TCRdb table lists in-frame clones only, not all of them. Found here are approximately 63,000 clones, around two thirds of them singletons; the top ten hold roughly 4.7%. Losses at the gene ends were 4 bases for V and 2 bases for J; bases not matched to a gene: 7. The CDR3 has 15 residues. Germline V gene sequence: CDR1 SGDLS, CDR2 YYNGEE. The chain has TRBV9 and TRBJ2-7; the match to TRBD1 covers 9 bases. This specimen consisted of PBMCs, obtained after anti-PD-1 treatment. The receptor was derived from a human donor with basal cell carcinoma. The CDR3 DNA reads TGTGCCAGCAGCCTGGGAAACAGGGGGCCCTACGAGCAGTACTTC. Amino acid sequence: CASSLGNRGPYEQYF.